The entry below gives a single T cell receptor (beta chain) sequence along with its context. What antigen it recognizes has not been identified. Base qualities are not at hand, and no much larger clone is one base apart. V gives up 1 base and J gives up 4 bases, and the segment between their germline ends measures 9 bases. Including the terminal cysteine and phenylalanine, the CDR3 comprises 14 residues. Of all the DNA, just the CDR3 is kept, 42 bases in frame from base 1. CDR1 and CDR2 (SGHKS, YYEKEE) derive from the germline V gene (reference sequence). This sample was included in a study of blood T cell repertoires in COVID-19 (dated by TCRdb to 2018 to 2020). With regard to the full study: Samples from collaborators originated in the United States, Italy and Spain and spanned both the acute and convalescent phases of COVID-19. Deeply sampled blood TCRbeta repertoires from subjects exposed to, actively infected with, or recovered from COVID-19 were included in the dataset. Samples were obtained from the ongoing ImmuneRACE study (first 160 participants) and from 950 to 1,500 subjects provided by 6 global collaborators. The material from the prospective study consisted of cDNA or gDNA derived from T cells, B-cell-depleted T cells, or PBMCs. Where available, HLA class I and class II types were taken from metadata supplied by the sample provider and were not determined by assay-based typing. The repertoires were released in a freely available public database meant as a resource for research on the immune response to SARS-CoV-2. The sample metadata nearly always contained a de-identified subject ID, COVID-19 status, age in years and sex.

Each collaborating institution followed its own protocols to collect whole blood in K2EDTA tubes. For TCRbeta analysis, collaborator samples were shipped as frozen whole blood, as isolated PBMCs, or as DNA extracted from either sample type. What the research found in general, with its limitations: The amount of clinical and demographic metadata varied by source and participant and was provided uncurated.

TCRbeta CDR3 regions were amplified from genomic DNA by means of the immunoSEQ Assay, a bias-controlled multiplex PCR. The study's processing was this. The number of nucleated cells in each sample was estimated by amplification of reference gene primers within the assay. To quantify the absolute abundance of each unique TCRbeta CDR3 rearrangement, sequence reads were collapsed and filtered. For each sample, productive Simpson clonality was calculated as the square root of Simpson's diversity index across productive rearrangements. TCRdb re-hosts the immuneACCESS table, in-frame sequences only. Its copies lack some clones; in the studies checked, an unresolved V gene accounts for under half of them, and the cause for the rest is not known. The V and J calls and the clone size are those of that table, but D and trimming were determined from the DNA. The sample profile shows roughly 200,000 clones; 85% to 90% of them were found once. The top ten hold 2.7% of the sample.

Material for sequencing was peripheral blood. The sequence joins TRBV5-5 to TRBJ2-1, with the D gene uncertain. The receptor was derived from a man between 40 and 49 years old with active or convalescent COVID-19. Here the CDR3 is given as CASSLHVQYNEQFF. The DNA is TGTGCCAGCAGCTTGCACGTTCAGTACAATGAGCAGTTCTTC. Full variable domain (CDR3 extended with the reference TRBV5-5 and TRBJ2-1 proteins): DAGVTQSPTHLIKTRGQQVTLRCSPISGHKSVSWYQQVLGQGPQFIFQYYEKEERGRGNFPDRFSARQFPNYSSELNVNALLLGDSALYLCASSLHVQYNEQFFGPGTRLTVL.